The 19 T cell receptor beta chains listed next were all sequenced from one sample in a study of cytomegalovirus exposure and HLA in healthy donors. The PCR used 60 Vbeta and 13 Jbeta primers. This table comes from immunoSEQ multiplex PCR, and its TCRdb copy is limited to in-frame clones, with some not included. The table lists 85,000 to 100,000 clones, 75% to 85% of them singletons. The sequencing input was PBMCs. Source of these receptors: a male donor in good health and CMV-seropositive.

This clone was seen only once. The V gene is TRBV15, the J gene TRBJ2-7; D may be TRBD1 (6 bases). CDR3 length equals 13 residues. Germline V gene data show CDR1 as LNHNV and CDR2 as YYDKDF (reference sequence). Deletions cut 2 bases from V and 4 bases from J, with 9 bases between. The CDR3: CATSRLRGYEQYF. CDR3 DNA sequence: TGTGCCACCAGCAGACTCAGGGGTTACGAGCAGTACTTC.

The genes are TRBV5-4 and TRBJ2-5; 11 bases agree with TRBD1. Germline loops: CDR1 SGHNT, CDR2 YYREEE (reference sequence). The CDR3 extends over 13 amino acids. With V trimmed by 1 base and J by 9 bases, 2 bases remained unmatched. CDR3 bases: TGTGCCAGCAGCTTGTCGGGACAGGGGGCCCAGTACTTC. It codes for CASSLSGQGAQYF.

This clone was recorded once. The genes are TRBV7-3 and TRBJ1-1; D not certain. The CDR3 covers 15 residues. From germline, CDR1 is SGHTA and CDR2 FQGTGA. Trimming stripped 2 bases from V and 1 base from J, with 11 bases between. Written as DNA, the CDR3 is TGTGCCAGCAGCTTAGCCCCCCGGGGGAACACTGAAGCTTTCTTT. It yields the protein CASSLAPRGNTEAFF.

The chain links TRBV5-1 to TRBJ2-3, with TRBD2 matching over 14 bases. Trimming removed 4 bases from V and 5 bases from J; junction bases left unmatched: 6. Germline V CDR1 and CDR2: SGHRS, YFSETQ. CDR3 length: 16 residues. CDR3 in DNA: TGCGCCAGCAGCCGGACTAGCGGGGGGCGGGGAGATACGCAGTATTTT. Protein sequence: CASSRTSGGRGDTQYF.

As to this clone: Other DNA sequences in the same sample also yield this CDR3. The gene calls are TRBV6-1 and TRBJ1-1; D call uncertain. The V gene's germline CDR1 is MNHNS and CDR2 SASEGT. V lost 0 bases and J 4 bases, leaving 9 bases between the germline ends. CDR3 size: 14 residues. The CDR3 bases are TGTGCCAGCAGTGAAGCTGGAGGGTCCACTGAAGCTTTCTTT. It translates to CASSEAGGSTEAFF.

This rearrangement joins TRBV27 to TRBJ2-7, with D possibly being TRBD1 (6 bases). The CDR3 is 14 amino acids. V lost 6 bases and J lost 3, with 15 bases in between. Germline V lookup: CDR1 MNHEY, CDR2 SMNVEV (reference sequence). CDR3 loop: CASRPSDSYYEQYF. CDR3 nucleotides: TGTGCCAGCAGACCCTCGGACAGCTACTACGAGCAGTACTTC.

The rearrangement joins TRBV2 to TRBJ1-3; no clear D. CDR1 and CDR2 (germline): SNHLY, FYNNEI. The CDR3 loop spans 14 amino acids. The V gene lost 1 base and the J gene lost 2 bases, with 6 bases spanning the gap. Here the CDR3 DNA reads TGTGCCAGCAGTGAAGGGGGAGCTGGAAACACCATATATTTT. Its protein product is CASSEGGAGNTIYF.

The rearrangement links TRBV18 to TRBJ2-5, with TRBD2 matching 10 bases. Per germline, CDR1 KGHSH and CDR2 LQKENI. The CDR3 sequence is 15 residues long. The trim removed 6 bases at V and 1 base at J, leaving 5 bases unmatched. The CDR3 nucleotides read TGTGCCAGCTCCCCCGGACTAGCGGTCCAAGAGACCCAGTACTTC. This translates into CASSPGLAVQETQYF. The full variable domain, its missing parts supplied by reference TRBV18 and TRBJ2-5, is NAGVMQNPRHLVRRRGQEARLRCSPMKGHSHVYWYRQLPEEGLKFMVYLQKENIIDESGMPKERFSAEFPKEGPSILRIQQVVRGDSAAYFCASSPGLAVQETQYFGPGTRLLVL.

V usage is TRBV6-6 and J usage is TRBJ1-5; tentatively, D is TRBD1 (6 bases). Trimming removed 5 bases from V and 5 bases from J, with 16 bases in between. CDR1 is MNHNY and CDR2 is SVGAGI in the germline V gene (reference sequence). This CDR3 spans 15 amino acids. The CDR3 spells CASSPRGRGDQPQHF. DNA of the CDR3: TGTGCCAGCAGTCCCCGGGGCAGGGGAGATCAGCCCCAGCATTTT.

Only a few counts were recorded for this clone. The chain combines TRBV4-1 with TRBJ1-4, with 7 bases lining up with TRBD1. Trimming took 4 bases from V and 8 from J; bases not matched to a gene: 10. This CDR3 is built from 15 residues. Germline assignment: CDR1 MGHRA and CDR2 YSYEKL. The CDR3 DNA is TGCGCCAGCAGCCTCAGACAGGGAGAAGGGGAAAAACTGTTTTTT. Amino acid sequence: CASSLRQGEGEKLFF.

The CDR3 spells CASSYSPGGREKLFF. The CDR3, as DNA: TGTGCCAGCAGTTACTCGCCAGGGGGAAGGGAAAAACTGTTTTTT. This sequence joins TRBV6-6 and TRBJ1-4; TRBD1 matches 7 bases. Germline V gene data show CDR1 as MNHNY and CDR2 as SVGAGI (reference sequence). The CDR3 is 15 residues long. Germline trimming cut 0 bases from V and 8 bases from J; bases unmatched to any gene: 6.

The chain couples TRBV30 to TRBJ1-1; possible D gene TRBD1, 5 bases. V lost 4 bases and J 1 base, leaving 10 bases between the germline ends. This CDR3 has 13 amino acids. The germline gives CDR1 GTSNPN, CDR2 SVGIG (reference sequence). In DNA form, the CDR3 reads TGTGCCTGGAAAGAGGACAAGAACACTGAAGCTTTCTTT. Residues: CAWKEDKNTEAFF.

The rearrangement links TRBV29-1 to TRBJ1-1, with 8 nucleotides matching TRBD1. The CDR3 sequence is 13 residues long. Germline values: CDR1 SQVTM, CDR2 ANQGSEA. J gave up 0 bases and V 4 bases, and 1 base lay outside the gene matches. CDR3 in amino acids: CSVGDRLNTEAFF. The CDR3 bases are TGCAGCGTTGGGGACAGGTTGAACACTGAAGCTTTCTTT.

The chain carries TRBV5-1 and TRBJ2-2; TRBD1 matches at 7 bases. Germline CDR1 and CDR2: SGHRS and YFSETQ. Trimming cost V 4 bases and J 0 bases; bases outside gene matches: 3. The length of the CDR3 is 15 residues. CDR3 bases: TGCGCCAGCAGCCGGGACAGCCCGAACACCGGGGAGCTGTTTTTT. It specifies CASSRDSPNTGELFF. The variable domain in full, with the rest retrieved from reference TRBV5-1 and TRBJ2-2, is KAGVTQTPRYLIKTRGQQVTLSCSPISGHRSVSWYQQTPGQGLQFLFEYFSETQRNKGNFPGRFSGRQFSNSRSEMNVSTLELGDSALYLCASSRDSPNTGELFFGEGSRLTVL.

This clone was seen a few times. V and J are TRBV4-3 and TRBJ1-5; D is unresolved. The ends were cut back, 1 base at V and 4 bases at J, with 5 bases in the middle. Per germline, CDR1 LGHNA and CDR2 YSLEER. This CDR3 spans 13 amino acids. CDR3 amino acids: CASSQGENQPQHF. In nucleotides, the CDR3 is TGCGCCAGCAGCCAAGGCGAGAATCAGCCCCAGCATTTT.

The V gene is TRBV5-1, the J gene TRBJ1-1, with D unclear. CDR1 and CDR2 from the germline V gene are SGHRS and YFSETQ. The V end was cut by 0 bases, the J end by 11 bases, with 14 bases between. The CDR3 totals 13 residues. CDR3 DNA sequence: TGCGCCAGCAGCTTGGAAAGGGCAGGCGGGGCTTTCTTT. Protein: CASSLERAGGAFF.

This clone occurred once. V is TRBV5-1 and J is TRBJ2-1; TRBD1 matches at 11 bases. Trimming at V came to 2 bases and at J to 8 bases, leaving 6 bases not matched to a gene. The germline V gene encodes CDR1 SGHRS and CDR2 YFSETQ. This CDR3 comprises 15 residues. CDR3 in amino acids: CASSLRGQGVDEQFF. The CDR3 DNA is TGCGCCAGCAGCTTACGGGGACAGGGGGTAGATGAGCAGTTCTTC.

J is TRBJ2-2 and V is TRBV11-2; 12 bases align to TRBD2. CDR1 is SGHAT, CDR2 FQNNGV, per germline. With V trimmed by 4 bases and J by 6 bases, 9 bases remained unmatched. This CDR3 contains 17 residues. CDR3 nucleotide sequence: TGTGCCAGCAGCTCACCCAGACTAGCGGGGGATTCCGGGGAGCTGTTTTTT. Amino acid sequence: CASSSPRLAGDSGELFF.

This chain joins TRBV5-6 and TRBJ1-3, with D unclear. V lost 5 bases to trimming and J lost 0 bases, with 9 bases between them. This CDR3 has 14 amino acids. Germline V gene data show CDR1 as SGHDT and CDR2 as YYEEEE. The chain's CDR3 is CASRSASSGNTIYF. The CDR3 DNA reads TGTGCCAGCAGGAGCGCCAGCTCTGGAAACACCATATATTTT.